This TCR beta chain comes out of a study of T-cell reconstitution after alpha-beta-depleted transplantation in children. This clonotype appeared a few times. What it recognizes is unknown. The CDR3 has 15 residues. Germline V gene lookup returns CDR1 SGHDT and CDR2 YYEEEE. Trimming cost V 1 base and J 3 bases; bases outside gene matches: 4. A library of TCRbeta sequences, prepared with unique molecular identifiers, was generated. TCRdb re-called the PCR reads through MiXCR, storing one row per CDR3 protein. The table lists about 70,000 distinct CDR3 sequences, roughly 11% of them singletons. General study points: Two months or so post-transplant, alpha-beta T cells reportedly derived from several hundred expanded graft clones.

This sample comprised PBMCs, obtained before TCRalphabeta/CD19-depleted stem cell transplant. The clonotype was recovered from a boy between 10 and 17 years old with acute myeloid leukemia, due to receive a stem cell transplant. The gene calls are TRBV5-6 and TRBJ2-7; 10 bases are a match to TRBD1. This CDR3 is CASSLPGTGDYEQYF. The CDR3 nucleotides are TGTGCCAGCAGCTTGCCCGGGACAGGGGACTACGAGCAGTACTTC. Based on the CDR3 plus reference TRBV5-6 and TRBJ2-7, the full variable domain is DAGVTQSPTHLIKTRGQQVTLRCSPKSGHDTVSWYQQALGQGPQFIFQYYEEEERQRGNFPDRFSGHQFPNYSSELNVNALLLGDSALYLCASSLPGTGDYEQYFGPGTRLTVT.